This T cell receptor beta chain was recovered during a study of blood T cells in healthy people across ages. About the research overall: Capturing about one barcoded beta molecule per two T cells was achieved by template switching.

Through a sample-barcoded 5' primer and a J-beta primer mix, a second PCR was run for 7 to 11 cycles. Per sample, CDR3-containing paired-end reads numbered at least 2.5 million. Via MiXCR, TCRdb re-called the 5' RACE reads, giving one row per CDR3 protein. The sample carries roughly 730,000 distinct CDR3 sequences, roughly three fifths recorded once. V lost 4 bases and J lost 5; bases outside the gene matches: 10. The CDR3 is 16 residues long. Germline V CDR1 and CDR2: SGHDT, YYEEEE. The chain joins TRBV5-6 to TRBJ2-5; 11 bases match TRBD1. Sequenced material: blood. The receptor's source is a man aged 35 to 55 in good health. CDR3 region: CASSIERGQGVETQYF. CDR3 nucleotide sequence: TGTGCCAGCAGCATAGAAAGGGGACAGGGGGTCGAGACCCAGTACTTC.